This T cell receptor (beta chain) was sequenced during a study of early T cells in non-severe SARS-CoV-2 infection. Regarding the study as a whole: Lookups in VDJdb leaned toward anti-spike CD8 responses and missed private and CD4 specificities.

TCRdb itself ran the 5' RACE reads through MiXCR, one entry per CDR3 protein. The sample carries 75,000 to 80,000 distinct CDR3 sequences, around 15% recorded once. Germline V gene lookup returns CDR1 SGHTA and CDR2 FQGNSA. This CDR3 has 14 amino acids. V was clipped by 7 bases and J by 0 bases, with 11 bases between them. This clonotype was observed a handful of times. What it binds is unknown. The rearrangement links TRBV7-2 to TRBJ2-3; D is unresolved. Sequenced material: whole blood. This clonotype was sampled from an adult who was a healthcare worker with PCR-confirmed SARS-CoV-2 infection or an uninfected control (not recorded which). CDR3 sequence (DNA): TGTGCCAGCACCCGCACTCCTAGCACAGATACGCAGTATTTT. This encodes CASTRTPSTDTQYF.